The present T cell receptor (beta chain) was sequenced within a study of Tregs in tolerant kidney transplant recipients. V lost 5 bases to trimming and J lost 0 bases; unmatched junction nucleotides: 8. The CDR3 has 16 amino acids. In germline, CDR1 is SGHNT, CDR2 YENEEA. Method: immunoSEQ multiplex PCR; TCRdb's copy keeps in-frame clones and lacks some. The sample contains roughly 20,000 clones, over 75% of which appear only once. Mixed chimerism was transient after nonmyeloablative marrow transplants from related graft donors. CD4+CD25+CD127- Tregs, CD4+CD25- non-Tregs, CD4 and CD8 cells were sorted.

The source material was CD8+ T cells from blood (PBMCs), sampled 6 months after the transplant. This sequence was found in a human patient who received a combined kidney and bone marrow transplant. Some of the T cells may derive from the graft donor. The gene calls are TRBV11-3 and TRBJ2-3; TRBD1 matches at 7 bases. The CDR3 DNA reads as TGTGCCAGCAGCCCGTGGACAGGCGGAAGCACAGATACGCAGTATTTT. Its protein is CASSPWTGGSTDTQYF. Together with reference TRBV11-3 and TRBJ2-3, the CDR3 gives the full variable domain: EAGVVQSPRYKIIEKKQPVAFWCNPISGHNTLYWYLQNLGQGPELLIRYENEEAVDDSQLPKDRFSAERLKGVDSTLKIQPAELGDSAVYLCASSPWTGGSTDTQYFGPGTRLTVL.